A single sample gave rise to the 32 T cell receptor beta chains below, sequenced in a study of CD8+ T cells in alopecia areata. The treatment is: oral pan-JAK inhibitor, 5-10 mg twice daily. Extraction of RNA preceded its reverse transcription into cDNA, which served as the sequencing template. Using immunoSEQ multiplex PCR, the repertoire was profiled, and TCRdb retains in-frame clones only, with some absent. Among just over 150,000 clones listed, about 71% were seen once. The sequences come from CD4+ T cells sorted from blood, collected at week 4, from a patient treated with tofacitinib. These receptors all come from a human donor with alopecia areata.

Concerning this clone: The germline gene is not matched at one end of the junction; a read error may be the cause. The CDR3 region is CSVDSPGAF. CDR3 bases: TGCAGCGTGGACAGTCCCGGGGCCTTC. The V call is TRBV29-1, the J call TRBJ1-2; tentative D call: TRBD1 (6 bases). This CDR3 has 9 amino acids. Germline CDR1 is SQVTM and CDR2 is ANQGSEA. Variable domain in full (rest from reference TRBV29-1 and TRBJ1-2): SAVISQKPSRDICQRGTSLTIQCQVDSQVTMMFWYRQQPGQSLTLIATANQGSEATYESGFVIDKFPISRPNLTFSTLTVSNMSPEDSSIYLCSVDSPGAFGSGTRLTVV.

This clone was detected only a few times. The chain is built from TRBV7-2 and TRBJ1-1; 9 bases fit TRBD1. There are 14 residues in the CDR3. CDR1 SGHTA and CDR2 FQGNSA come from the germline V gene. After removal of 6 bases from V and 11 bases from J, the junction contained 13 bases not matched to a gene. The CDR3 is CASRSQGGTGMAFF. The CDR3 region has the DNA TGTGCCAGCAGGTCACAAGGAGGGACAGGGATGGCTTTCTTT.

The CDR3 protein is CASSSEAYNEQFF. CDR3 DNA sequence: TGTGCCAGCAGTTCGGAAGCCTACAATGAGCAGTTCTTC. The chain recombines TRBV27 with TRBJ2-1; no definite D call. Germline V lookup: CDR1 MNHEY, CDR2 SMNVEV (reference sequence). This CDR3 has 13 residues. V shed 4 bases and J shed 2 bases, with 6 bases lying between them.

This chain links TRBV15 with TRBJ2-2; D is unclear. Germline V gene sequence: CDR1 LNHNV, CDR2 YYDKDF (reference sequence). V shed 3 bases and J shed 4 bases, with 6 bases lying between them. The CDR3 contains 13 residues. As DNA, the CDR3 is TGTGCCACCAGCAGCAGGCGCACCGGGGAGCTGTTTTTT. Residues: CATSSRRTGELFF.

This clone was detected a few times. CDR3 sequence (DNA): TGTGCCAGCAGTTACCGGGGGTGGGTGGACGAGCAGTACTTC. Encoded protein: CASSYRGWVDEQYF. The chain is built from TRBV27 and TRBJ2-7, with D maybe TRBD2 (6 bases). This CDR3 region has 14 residues. The germline V gene has CDR1 MNHEY and CDR2 SMNVEV (reference sequence). Trimming shortened V by 4 bases and J by 5 bases, and 15 bases separated the two germline ends.

The chain has TRBV5-4 and TRBJ2-4; possibly TRBD1 for D (5 bases). This CDR3 comprises 13 residues. Germline V gene data show CDR1 as SGHNT and CDR2 as YYREEE (reference sequence). V lost 5 bases and J 9 bases, leaving 15 bases between the germline ends. CDR3 nucleotides: TGTGCCAGCAGTCATCAGGGTAGTATCATTCAGTACTTC. This sequence encodes CASSHQGSIIQYF.

This chain links TRBV29-1 with TRBJ1-2; D remains unclear. The ends were cut back, 4 bases at V and 8 bases at J, with 8 bases in the middle. CDR1 is SQVTM and CDR2 is ANQGSEA in the germline V gene. The CDR3 spans 10 residues. Here the CDR3 reads CSVASEGYTF. The CDR3 coding sequence is TGCAGCGTTGCCTCGGAGGGCTACACCTTC.

This sequence joins TRBV12-5 and TRBJ1-6, with 8 bases fitting TRBD1. CDR3 length: 16 amino acids. Germline V gives CDR1 LGHNT, CDR2 FRNRAP. Losses at the gene ends were 2 bases for V and 14 bases for J; bases not matched to a gene: 14. The CDR3 sequence: CASGLTTPGQASALHF. Written as DNA, the CDR3 is TGTGCTAGTGGTTTGACCACCCCGGGACAGGCTTCGGCCCTCCACTTT.

CDR3 sequence reads: CASSPTGPPEKLFF. The CDR3 bases are TGTGCCAGCAGCCCAACGGGACCGCCTGAAAAACTGTTTTTT. This sequence joins TRBV7-2 and TRBJ1-4, with D possibly matching TRBD1 (5 bases). The CDR3 runs to 14 residues. From germline, CDR1 is SGHTA and CDR2 FQGNSA. V lost 5 bases and J 7 bases, leaving 14 bases between the germline ends.

The DNA of the CDR3 is TGCAGCGTTGGATCCTTGGGGGGGCGTGATGGCTACACCTTC. As protein: CSVGSLGGRDGYTF. This chain connects TRBV29-1 to TRBJ1-2, with D perhaps TRBD1 (6 bases). Trimming cost V 4 bases and J 6 bases, with 18 bases left between them. CDR1 is SQVTM and CDR2 is ANQGSEA in the germline V gene. This CDR3 comprises 14 residues.

This clone was counted a few times. The chain has TRBV7-9 and TRBJ2-5; TRBD2 is a possible D gene (7 bases). Trimming took off 4 bases at V and 1 base at J, with 13 bases between the two ends. The CDR3 contains 15 residues. Germline V CDR1 and CDR2: SEHNR, FQNEAQ (reference sequence). The CDR3 coding sequence is TGTGCCAGCAGCTCCCCCCGGGGGGCCCAAGAGACCCAGTACTTC. This gives the protein CASSSPRGAQETQYF.

In its sample, this clone was seen a few times. In DNA form, the CDR3 reads TGTGCCAGTAGTAGACGGGACAGGGATCAGCCCCAGCATTTT. Translated: CASSRRDRDQPQHF. The J gene is TRBJ1-5, the V gene TRBV19, with 9 bases fitting TRBD1. This CDR3 has 14 residues. Trimming cost V 4 bases and J 5 bases; bases outside gene matches: 3. CDR1 is LNHDA and CDR2 is SQIVND in the germline V gene (reference sequence).

V is TRBV27 and J is TRBJ2-7; 8 bases match TRBD1. Germline loops: CDR1 MNHEY, CDR2 SMNVEV (reference sequence). CDR3 size: 15 residues. The V segment lost 5 bases and the J segment 1 base; nucleotides outside the gene matches: 7. In DNA form, the CDR3 reads TGTGCCAGCAGTCCAACGGGACAGGTTTCCTACGAGCAGTACTTC. It translates to CASSPTGQVSYEQYF.

The chain carries TRBV29-1 and TRBJ2-3; tentatively, D is TRBD2 (5 bases). Deletions cut 6 bases from V and 2 bases from J, with 9 bases between. The CDR3 loop spans 12 amino acids. The germline gives CDR1 SQVTM, CDR2 ANQGSEA. CDR3 loop: CSVRRDTDTQYF. CDR3 nucleotide sequence: TGCAGCGTCAGACGGGACACAGATACGCAGTATTTT.

The rearrangement links TRBV10-2 to TRBJ2-1; 9 nucleotides align to TRBD2. The length of the CDR3 is 15 residues. The V gene's germline CDR1 is WSHSY and CDR2 SAAADI. Germline trimming cut 4 bases from V and 8 bases from J; bases unmatched to any gene: 9. CDR3 DNA: TGCGCCAGCAGTGTACCTAGCGGGGCACGGCATGAGCAGTTCTTC. This gives the protein CASSVPSGARHEQFF.

This clone was seen a few times. The chain couples TRBV13 to TRBJ2-1, with D perhaps matching TRBD2 (5 bases). Trimming shortened V by 5 bases and J by 1 base, and 12 bases separated the two germline ends. The germline CDR1 and CDR2 sequences are PRHDT and FYEKMQ (reference sequence). The CDR3 loop spans 15 amino acids. The CDR3 sequence is CASSPRLKSYNEQFF. Written as DNA, the CDR3 is TGTGCCAGCAGCCCGAGACTAAAATCCTACAATGAGCAGTTCTTC.

The rearrangement uses TRBV2 and TRBJ2-1; 8 bases align to TRBD2. The junction had 8 bases not matched to a gene; V was cut back by 4 bases and J by 6 bases. The CDR3 has 15 amino acids. Germline V gives CDR1 SNHLY, CDR2 FYNNEI. The DNA for the CDR3 is TGTGCCAGCAGTGCTGTAGCGGGGCCAGCCAATGAGCAGTTCTTC. It codes for CASSAVAGPANEQFF.

The chain links TRBV27 to TRBJ1-1, with TRBD1 identical over 7 bases. The V gene end was trimmed by 6 bases and the J gene end by 11 bases; junction bases not matched to a gene: 9. This CDR3 comprises 12 residues. From germline, CDR1 is MNHEY and CDR2 SMNVEV (reference sequence). In DNA form, the CDR3 reads TGTGCCAGCAGGGCACAGGGGAGGCATGCTTTCTTT. It encodes CASRAQGRHAFF.

The chain carries TRBV18 and TRBJ1-5; no firm D call. This CDR3 has 13 amino acids. Germline V gene lookup returns CDR1 KGHSH and CDR2 LQKENI. Trimming stripped 3 bases from V and 4 bases from J, with 7 bases between. The CDR3 sequence is CASSPSQNQPQHF. The CDR3 DNA sequence: TGTGCCAGCTCACCGTCTCAGAATCAGCCCCAGCATTTT.

The gene calls are TRBV29-1 and TRBJ1-2; the D is unclear. Germline lookup yields CDR1 SQVTM and CDR2 ANQGSEA. The CDR3 sequence is 13 residues long. The ends were cut back, 1 base at V and 2 bases at J, with 8 bases in the middle. CDR3 loop: CSVEGRTNYGYTF. CDR3 DNA: TGCAGCGTTGAAGGCAGGACCAACTATGGCTACACCTTC.

The chain links TRBV30 to TRBJ2-5; D possibly corresponds to TRBD2 (5 bases). Germline-derived CDR1 and CDR2 are GTSNPN and SVGIG (reference sequence). The V and J ends lost 4 bases and 2 bases respectively, with 14 bases between them. This CDR3 is 14 amino acids long. CDR3 in amino acids: CAWTKGPGQETQYF. DNA for the CDR3: TGTGCCTGGACGAAAGGCCCGGGACAAGAGACCCAGTACTTC. Together with reference TRBV30 and TRBJ2-5, the CDR3 gives the full variable domain: SQTIHQWPATLVQPVGSPLSLECTVEGTSNPNLYWYRQAAGRGLQLLFYSVGIGQISSEVPQNLSASRPQDRQFILSSKKLLLSDSGFYLCAWTKGPGQETQYFGPGTRLLVL.

This clone occurred a few times. J is TRBJ1-1 and V is TRBV23-1; 7 positions agree with TRBD1. TRBV23-1 is classed as an ORF, of uncertain function. The CDR3 has 13 amino acids. V gave up 4 bases and J gave up 7 bases; unmatched junction bases: 6. CDR3 protein: CASSRDRDGEAFF. The CDR3 nucleotides read TGCGCCAGCAGTCGCGACAGGGACGGTGAAGCTTTCTTT.

J is TRBJ1-2 and V is TRBV11-2; 7 positions agree with TRBD1. The germline gives CDR1 SGHAT, CDR2 FQNNGV. The CDR3 length is 14 residues. J gave up 5 bases and V 5 bases, and 8 bases lay outside the gene matches. The CDR3 DNA sequence: TGTGCCAGCAGCCCTGGAGGGGGCGCGTATGGCTACACCTTC. Its protein product is CASSPGGGAYGYTF.

This chain links TRBV29-1 with TRBJ2-5, with 9 bases lining up with TRBD2. The V gene's germline CDR1 is SQVTM and CDR2 ANQGSEA. J was trimmed by 1 base and V by 4 bases; bases with no gene match: 13. The CDR3 runs 17 residues. CDR3 coding DNA: TGCAGCGTTGCGGCGGGGGGGCGAATATCGGGCCAAGAGACCCAGTACTTC. Translated, it gives CSVAAGGRISGQETQYF.

Notes on this clone: This specimen includes other DNA sequences encoding the same CDR3. The gene calls are TRBV27 and TRBJ1-6; D ambiguous. Germline CDR1 reads MNHEY; CDR2 reads SMNVEV (reference sequence). The V and J ends lost 6 bases and 0 bases respectively, with 9 bases between them. The CDR3 loop spans 15 amino acids. This chain's CDR3 is CASSSLSSYNSPLHF. The CDR3 DNA sequence: TGTGCCAGCAGCTCCCTGAGCTCCTATAATTCACCCCTCCACTTT.

CDR3 sequence reads: CSVPGAETQYF. CDR3 DNA: TGCAGCGTTCCGGGGGCAGAGACCCAGTACTTC. The V gene is TRBV29-1, the J gene TRBJ2-5; D may match TRBD1 or TRBD2 (6 bases each). Trimming left V 5 bases short and J 4 bases short, with 8 bases between. This CDR3 has 11 residues. Germline V gene sequence: CDR1 SQVTM, CDR2 ANQGSEA.

This chain connects TRBV2 to TRBJ1-2, with D maybe TRBD1 (5 bases). The CDR3 length is 11 residues. The germline gives CDR1 SNHLY, CDR2 FYNNEI. The ends were cut back, 5 bases at V and 7 bases at J, with 8 bases in the middle. This CDR3 is CASSPGGGYTF. The CDR3 DNA reads TGTGCCAGCAGTCCGGGGGGTGGCTACACCTTC.

This chain uses TRBV5-1 with TRBJ2-5; 7 nucleotides line up with TRBD1. After removal of 4 bases from V and 3 bases from J, the junction contained 3 bases not matched to a gene. The CDR3 runs 13 residues. Germline V gene sequence: CDR1 SGHRS, CDR2 YFSETQ. The CDR3 reads CASSEGGEETQYF. The CDR3 bases are TGCGCCAGCAGCGAAGGGGGCGAAGAGACCCAGTACTTC.

This chain joins TRBV29-1 and TRBJ1-1; D gene unclear. V gave up 1 base and J gave up 0 bases, with 6 bases separating them. CDR3 size: 13 residues. Germline V gene data show CDR1 as SQVTM and CDR2 as ANQGSEA. In DNA, the CDR3 is TGCAGCGTTGAAGGGCAGATGAACACTGAAGCTTTCTTT. It specifies CSVEGQMNTEAFF.

This chain joins TRBV12-5 and TRBJ2-3; unclear D gene. CDR1 is LGHNT, CDR2 FRNRAP, per germline. The V end was cut by 1 base, the J end by 3 bases, with 2 bases between. The CDR3 sequence is 12 residues long. The CDR3 nucleotides are TGTGCTAGTGGTTTGGAGACAGATACGCAGTATTTT. Encoded protein: CASGLETDTQYF.

This chain uses TRBV30 with TRBJ1-6; D uncertain. Trimming stripped 0 bases from V and 10 bases from J, with 10 bases between. Per germline, CDR1 GTSNPN and CDR2 SVGIG (reference sequence). This CDR3 has 13 amino acids. DNA for the CDR3: TGTGCCTGGAGTGTACAGAAGGGCTCACCCCTCCACTTT. Translated: CAWSVQKGSPLHF. Full variable domain (rest looked up from reference TRBV30 and TRBJ1-6): SQTIHQWPATLVQPVGSPLSLECTVEGTSNPNLYWYRQAAGRGLQLLFYSVGIGQISSEVPQNLSASRPQDRQFILSSKKLLLSDSGFYLCAWSVQKGSPLHFGNGTRLTVT.

V and J are TRBV30 and TRBJ2-7; TRBD1 matches 7 bases. The CDR3 has 13 residues. The V gene's germline CDR1 is GTSNPN and CDR2 SVGIG (reference sequence). V lost 3 bases, J lost 13 bases, and 15 bases stayed unmatched. The CDR3 coding sequence is TGTGCCTGGAGCCGACGACAGGGTGGAACTCATTACTTC. It specifies CAWSRRQGGTHYF.